Described below is a single T cell receptor beta chain sequence and its context. Per the study methods: Counts of nucleated cells, estimated from reference gene primer amplification, were obtained. Here immunoSEQ multiplex PCR was the method, and the copy in TCRdb shows in-frame clones only, minus some. That table is the source of V, J and clone size, and D and trimming were worked out from the DNA. This table holds 250,000 to 350,000 clones, about 90% found once. The sample is drawn from a study of blood T cell repertoires in COVID-19. The germline V gene has CDR1 SGDLS and CDR2 YYNGEE. This CDR3 has 18 residues. Losses at the gene ends were 0 bases for V and 4 bases for J; bases not matched to a gene: 8. Those enrolled in Seattle joined during active infection and were followed longitudinally afterward.

V and J are TRBV9 and TRBJ2-2; 11 bases align to TRBD2. The sample was peripheral blood. The clonotype comes from a woman in her 30s with COVID-19, enrolled during active disease. CDR3 in amino acids: CASSVADGTSGSTGELFF. The CDR3 DNA reads as TGTGCCAGCAGCGTAGCTGACGGGACTAGCGGCAGCACCGGGGAGCTGTTTTTT.